A selection of T cell receptor beta chains follows, all from one sample in a study of blood T cells in healthy people across ages. MiXCR, run by TCRdb on the 5' RACE reads, gives a single entry per CDR3 protein. The sample lists hundreds of thousands of distinct CDR3 sequences; less than 40% were seen once. The specimen sequenced was blood. The source of these receptors is a woman aged 80 or over in good health. Each CDR3 is given with its conserved first and last residue. Fields, in order: clone size, CDR3 length, J gene, V gene, D gene, CDR3 DNA, CDR3 protein. The D gene is left open where the match is weak. Some rows mark clone size as missing; the rest say once, few, many or name a class of expanded clone.

-,16,TRBJ2-1,TRBV25-1,TRBD2,TGTGCCAGCAGTGATGGAATAATGGGGGGGGGAAATGAGCAGTTCTTC,CASSDGIMGGGNEQFF
many,13,TRBJ2-1,TRBV6-5,-,TGTGCCAGTGCCAAGAGCTCCTACAATGAGCAGTTCTTC,CASAKSSYNEQFF
many,16,TRBJ1-2,TRBV28,-,TGTGCCAGCAGTCAATCGGCAGGGGTATCGGGCTATGGCTACACCTTC,CASSQSAGVSGYGYTF
once,14,TRBJ1-1,TRBV5-1,-,TGCGCCGGCAGCTCCGGACAGATGAACACTGAAGCTTTCTTT,CAGSSGQMNTEAFF
-,14,TRBJ2-7,TRBV20-1,-,TGCAGTGCTAGGTCCAGCGGGCTAGCCTACGAGCAGTACTTC,CSARSSGLAYEQYF
many,14,TRBJ1-2,TRBV20-1,-,TGCAGTGCTAGAGCGGGGGGGGTTAACTATGGCTACACCTTC,CSARAGGVNYGYTF
many,11,TRBJ2-7,TRBV3-1,TRBD1,TGTGCCAGCCGGGACAGGTACGAGCAGTACTTC,CASRDRYEQYF
-,15,TRBJ2-7,TRBV7-9,TRBD2,TGTGCCAGCAGCCCCGAGGGACTGGCGGGAGGAGAGCAGTACTTC,CASSPEGLAGGEQYF
many,16,TRBJ2-1,TRBV6-6,TRBD1,TGTGCCAGCAGTTCTCAACAGGGGCCCTCCTACAATGAGCAGTTCTTC,CASSSQQGPSYNEQFF
once,16,TRBJ2-7,TRBV28,TRBD2,TGTGCCAGCAGCCCCTGGGAGTCTAGCGGGAGCTACGAGCAGTACTTC,CASSPWESSGSYEQYF
-,16,TRBJ2-7,TRBV15,TRBD1,TGTGCCACCAGCAGAACACAGGGGGCTGGCTTCTACGAGCAGTACTTC,CATSRTQGAGFYEQYF
many,15,TRBJ2-3,TRBV27,-,TGTGCCAGCAGACTTTCTGGATTTGCAACAGATACGCAGTATTTT,CASRLSGFATDTQYF
few,16,TRBJ1-5,TRBV6-6,TRBD1,TGTGCCAGCAGTTACTCCGGCAGGGGGGTCAATCAGCCCCAGCATTTT,CASSYSGRGVNQPQHF
many,16,TRBJ2-2,TRBV7-2,TRBD2,TGTGCCAGCAGCTTACGGGGGGGGACGAACACCGGGGAGCTGTTTTTT,CASSLRGGTNTGELFF
many,14,TRBJ2-2,TRBV5-5,TRBD1,TGTGCCAGCAGCCCCCGGGACAGCACCGGGGAGCTGTTTTTT,CASSPRDSTGELFF
-,17,TRBJ2-1,TRBV27,TRBD2,TGTGCCAGCAGCCCAGCGGGGAGCGGGGTCCTCTACAATGAGCAGTTCTTC,CASSPAGSGVLYNEQFF
-,16,TRBJ2-3,TRBV28,TRBD1,TGTGCCGGCAGTACCCAGGGACAGGGCCCCCCGGATACGCAGTATTTT,CAGSTQGQGPPDTQYF
many,15,TRBJ1-2,TRBV5-4,TRBD1,TGTGCCAGCAGTAGCCCGGGACAGGGGGCGCGAGGCTACACCTTC,CASSSPGQGARGYTF
many,14,TRBJ1-2,TRBV7-9,-,TGTGCCAGCAGCCCAACTCCGGGATCACGGGGGTGCACCTTC,CASSPTPGSRGCTF
-,16,TRBJ1-6,TRBV30,TRBD1,TGTGCCTGGAGACGACCGGGACAGTCTTATAATTCACCCCTCCACTTT,CAWRRPGQSYNSPLHF
many,16,TRBJ2-1,TRBV11-2,TRBD1,TGTGCCAGCAGTTCTAGGGACAGGGATGGGAGTAATGAGCAGTTCTTC,CASSSRDRDGSNEQFF
-,15,TRBJ2-1,TRBV10-3,TRBD2,TGTGCCATCAGTAGACTAGCGGGAGATCGATATGAGCAGTTCTTC,CAISRLAGDRYEQFF
many,11,TRBJ1-2,TRBV12-3/TRBV12-4,-,TGTGCCCTTAAGGCGGGGGCTGGCTACACCTTC,CALKAGAGYTF
few,15,TRBJ2-2,TRBV30,-,TGTGCCTGGGTCCCCATAGGGAATAATGGCGGGGAGCTGTTTTTT,CAWVPIGNNGGELFF